These 30 T cell receptor beta chains came from one sample sequenced in a study of T cell changes during pregnancy in multiple sclerosis. Profiling relied on immunoSEQ multiplex PCR, and the TCRdb table lists in-frame clones only, not all of them. The table has 55,000 to 75,000 clones, 92% seen once. This specimen consisted of peripheral blood, obtained after pregnancy. These receptors all stem from a female donor with multiple sclerosis, enrolled in a pregnancy study.

The gene calls are TRBV6-5 and TRBJ2-2; 11 nucleotides align to TRBD1. J was trimmed by 5 bases and V by 2 bases; bases with no gene match: 1. The germline gives CDR1 MNHEY, CDR2 SVGAGI. The CDR3 has 15 residues. The CDR3 nucleotides read TGTGCCAGCAGTTACGGGGACAGGGGGACCGGGGAGCTGTTTTTT. Residues: CASSYGDRGTGELFF.

V gene TRBV5-8 combines with J gene TRBJ1-4; D unclear. The CDR3 totals 15 residues. V was shortened by 4 bases and J by 0 bases, with 10 bases between the two germline ends. Germline assignment: CDR1 SGHTS and CDR2 YDEGEE. CDR3 region: CASSRGKATNEKLFF. The CDR3, as DNA: TGTGCCAGCAGCCGAGGGAAAGCAACTAATGAAAAACTGTTTTTT.

V gene TRBV5-6 combines with J gene TRBJ2-1, with a tentative D call TRBD1 (5 bases). Germline CDR1 reads SGHDT; CDR2 reads YYEEEE. The CDR3 sequence is 15 residues long. V lost 0 bases to trimming and J lost 3 bases, with 10 bases between them. The CDR3 sequence is CASSLGQNFYNEQFF. DNA for the CDR3: TGTGCCAGCAGCTTGGGACAGAATTTCTACAATGAGCAGTTCTTC.

J is TRBJ1-2 and V is TRBV5-4, with D possibly being TRBD1 (6 bases). Germline V CDR1 and CDR2: SGHNT, YYREEE (reference sequence). V was pared by 0 bases and J by 5 bases, with 20 bases between. CDR3 size: 17 residues. The CDR3 spells CASSLAAVGGPGYGYTF. The CDR3 DNA reads as TGTGCCAGCAGCTTGGCGGCGGTTGGGGGCCCTGGTTATGGCTACACCTTC.

The rearrangement joins TRBV27 to TRBJ2-7; maybe TRBD1 (6 bases). Germline V CDR1 and CDR2: MNHEY, SMNVEV (reference sequence). Trimming pared 3 bases from V and 1 base from J, leaving 10 bases between. The CDR3 loop spans 14 amino acids. CDR3: CASSFRGVSYEQYF. As DNA, the CDR3 is TGTGCCAGCAGTTTCAGGGGTGTGTCCTACGAGCAGTACTTC.

The chain joins TRBV29-1 to TRBJ2-1; 10 bases line up with TRBD1. Trimming at V came to 8 bases and at J to 0 bases, leaving 10 bases not matched to a gene. The CDR3 spans 16 residues. Germline CDR1 reads SQVTM; CDR2 reads ANQGSEA. CDR3 amino acids: CSIGTGDSSSYNEQFF. DNA for the CDR3: TGCAGCATTGGGACAGGGGATTCGAGCTCCTACAATGAGCAGTTCTTC.

The chain couples TRBV11-2 to TRBJ1-2; 8 positions agree with TRBD1. The trim removed 6 bases at V and 5 bases at J, leaving 8 bases unmatched. Looked up from germline, CDR1 is SGHAT and CDR2 is FQNNGV. The length of the CDR3 is 14 residues. CDR3 loop: CASSRGQGKYGYTF. The CDR3 DNA reads TGTGCCAGCAGTCGCGGACAGGGCAAATATGGCTACACCTTC.

CDR3 region: CASSVGGDNQPQHF. The CDR3 nucleotides read TGTGCCAGCAGTGTAGGGGGAGACAATCAGCCCCAGCATTTT. The chain couples TRBV6-1 to TRBJ1-5; maybe TRBD1 (6 bases). Germline lookup yields CDR1 MNHNS and CDR2 SASEGT. CDR3 length: 14 residues. Trimming took off 4 bases at V and 3 bases at J, with 10 bases between the two ends.

V and J are TRBV28 and TRBJ2-7, with TRBD2 matching 9 bases. The V and J ends lost 5 bases and 6 bases, in that order; junction bases with no gene match: 8. This CDR3 is 14 amino acids long. The V gene's germline CDR1 is MDHEN and CDR2 SYDVKM. CDR3 region: CASSRGLAWAEQYF. The CDR3 DNA sequence: TGTGCCAGCAGTCGGGGACTAGCATGGGCCGAGCAGTACTTC. The full variable domain, completed using reference TRBV28 and TRBJ2-7, is DVKVTQSSRYLVKRTGEKVFLECVQDMDHENMFWYRQDPGLGLRLIYFSYDVKMKEKGDIPEGYSVSREKKERFSLILESASTNQTSMYLCASSRGLAWAEQYFGPGTRLTVT.

The chain's CDR3 is CASSFVVSPNYGYTF. DNA of the CDR3: TGTGCCAGCAGTTTCGTTGTCTCCCCTAACTATGGCTACACCTTC. The genes are TRBV27 and TRBJ1-2, with D uncertain. Germline assignment: CDR1 MNHEY and CDR2 SMNVEV (reference sequence). V shed 3 bases and J shed 0 bases, with 11 bases lying between them. The CDR3 consists of 15 residues.

The rearrangement uses TRBV10-3 and TRBJ2-3, with a weak D call TRBD2 (5 bases). CDR1 is ENHRY and CDR2 is SYGVKD in the germline V gene. CDR3 length equals 12 residues. V was pared by 8 bases and J by 4 bases, with 10 bases between. This CDR3 is CAIGRGADTQYF. The CDR3 coding sequence is TGTGCCATCGGACGGGGAGCAGATACGCAGTATTTT.

The CDR3 coding sequence is TGCGCCAGCAGCCAGCGGACTAGCCCCTACAATGAGCAGTTCTTC. It translates to CASSQRTSPYNEQFF. V usage is TRBV4-3 and J usage is TRBJ2-1; 8 bases match TRBD2. CDR1 is LGHNA and CDR2 is YSLEER in the germline V gene. The CDR3 extends over 15 amino acids. V lost 3 bases to trimming and J lost 2 bases; unmatched junction nucleotides: 3.

The chain links TRBV2 to TRBJ2-7; TRBD2 aligns across 7 bases. This CDR3 is built from 16 residues. Unmatched junction bases numbered 7, after V lost 2 bases and J lost 0 bases. The V gene's germline CDR1 is SNHLY and CDR2 FYNNEI. The CDR3 coding sequence is TGTGCCAGCAGTGAAAACGCGGGCGGGAGCTCCTACGAGCAGTACTTC. It specifies CASSENAGGSSYEQYF.

The chain recombines TRBV5-4 with TRBJ2-1, with TRBD2 identical over 13 bases. V shed 4 bases and J 0 bases; nucleotides not matched to a gene: 10. The CDR3 is made up of 19 amino acids. The germline V gene has CDR1 SGHNT and CDR2 YYREEE (reference sequence). CDR3 amino acids: CASSPGGLAGTSSYNEQFF. The CDR3 region has the DNA TGTGCCAGCAGCCCGGGGGGACTAGCGGGAACAAGCTCCTACAATGAGCAGTTCTTC.

The chain recombines TRBV27 with TRBJ2-2; perhaps TRBD2 as D (6 bases). V shed 6 bases and J shed 1 base, with 15 bases lying between them. Germline V gene sequence: CDR1 MNHEY, CDR2 SMNVEV (reference sequence). This CDR3 has 16 amino acids. CDR3 sequence reads: CASRTAGTLNTGELFF. Here the CDR3 DNA reads TGTGCCAGCAGAACAGCCGGGACTCTGAACACCGGGGAGCTGTTTTTT.

The CDR3 DNA is TGTGCCAGGAGCTATGGCTACACCTTC. This encodes CARSYGYTF. The chain joins TRBV6-4 to TRBJ1-2; D uncertain. Trimming stripped 9 bases from V and 4 bases from J, with 3 bases between. Germline-derived CDR1 and CDR2 are MRHNA and SNTAGT. The CDR3 is 9 residues long.

This chain links TRBV13 with TRBJ1-2; D unresolved. Trimming shortened V by 0 bases and J by 7 bases, and 12 bases separated the two germline ends. There are 14 residues in the CDR3. From germline, CDR1 is PRHDT and CDR2 FYEKMQ (reference sequence). The CDR3 reads CASSLGPPRSGYTF. DNA for the CDR3: TGTGCCAGCAGCTTAGGTCCCCCACGGAGTGGCTACACCTTC.

The chain carries TRBV5-5 and TRBJ2-1, with 15 nucleotides matching TRBD2. V lost 3 bases and J lost 0; bases outside the gene matches: 4. The CDR3 contains 18 residues. From germline, CDR1 is SGHKS and CDR2 YYEKEE (reference sequence). The CDR3 sequence: CASSWGLAGGDSYNEQFF. In DNA, the CDR3 is TGTGCCAGCAGCTGGGGACTAGCGGGAGGCGACTCCTACAATGAGCAGTTCTTC.

This chain links TRBV6-4 with TRBJ2-3; TRBD2 matches at 11 bases. After removal of 6 bases from V and 5 bases from J, the junction contained 7 bases not matched to a gene. In germline, CDR1 is MRHNA, CDR2 SNTAGT. This CDR3 is built from 15 residues. The CDR3 bases are TGTGCCAGCAGCCCACTAGCGGGAGAAGGAGATACGCAGTATTTT. Its protein product is CASSPLAGEGDTQYF.

The rearrangement joins TRBV4-2 to TRBJ1-2; 7 nucleotides match TRBD1. The CDR3 is 16 amino acids. The germline CDR1 and CDR2 sequences are LGHNA and YNFKEQ. V shed 3 bases and J 8 bases; nucleotides not matched to a gene: 15. The DNA for the CDR3 is TGTGCCAGCAGCCATCCCGACAGGGTGGCCCGCCGGGGCTACACCTTC. It is translated as CASSHPDRVARRGYTF.

The V gene is TRBV27, the J gene TRBJ1-1; 7 bases match TRBD1. Losses at the gene ends were 6 bases for V and 5 bases for J; bases not matched to a gene: 6. Germline-derived CDR1 and CDR2 are MNHEY and SMNVEV (reference sequence). The CDR3 has 13 amino acids. The CDR3 sequence: CASRKTGWTEAFF. The CDR3, as DNA: TGTGCCAGCAGGAAGACAGGGTGGACTGAAGCTTTCTTT.

The rearrangement joins TRBV6-1 to TRBJ2-5, with D maybe TRBD2 (6 bases). CDR3 size: 13 residues. V lost 6 bases, J lost 2 bases, and 10 bases lay in between. Germline assignment: CDR1 MNHNS and CDR2 SASEGT. The DNA of the CDR3 is TGTGCCAGCAGCACGGGACTGCAAGAGACCCAGTACTTC. Translating it yields CASSTGLQETQYF.

The genes are TRBV27 and TRBJ1-2; D gene uncertain. The V gene lost 2 bases and the J gene lost 4 bases, with 11 bases spanning the gap. The CDR3 length is 14 residues. Germline CDR1 and CDR2: MNHEY and SMNVEV (reference sequence). The CDR3 region is CASSLTPGIYGYTF. CDR3 DNA sequence: TGTGCCAGCAGTTTAACCCCGGGGATCTATGGCTACACCTTC.

As DNA, the CDR3 is TGTGCCAGCAGTTTTCAAGGGGGCCACTATGGCTACACCTTC. This translates into CASSFQGGHYGYTF. The genes are TRBV27 and TRBJ1-2; 7 bases fit TRBD1. This CDR3 is 14 amino acids long. V lost 3 bases to trimming and J lost 3 bases; unmatched junction nucleotides: 4. Looked up from germline, CDR1 is MNHEY and CDR2 is SMNVEV (reference sequence).

The chain combines TRBV30 with TRBJ1-2; 12 nucleotides match TRBD1. Trimming cost V 6 bases and J 7 bases; bases outside gene matches: 9. This CDR3 is 14 amino acids long. CDR1 and CDR2 from the germline V gene are GTSNPN and SVGIG (reference sequence). DNA of the CDR3: TGTGCCTGCTCCGGGACAGGGGGCGATCGTGGCTACACCTTC. As protein: CACSGTGGDRGYTF. Filled out from reference TRBV30 and TRBJ1-2, the complete variable domain reads SQTIHQWPATLVQPVGSPLSLECTVEGTSNPNLYWYRQAAGRGLQLLFYSVGIGQISSEVPQNLSASRPQDRQFILSSKKLLLSDSGFYLCACSGTGGDRGYTFGSGTRLTVV.

This clone is a singleton in its sample. The chain couples TRBV5-1 to TRBJ1-1, with 11 bases matching TRBD1. The CDR3 spans 16 residues. Germline V gives CDR1 SGHRS, CDR2 YFSETQ. The trim removed 6 bases at V and 1 base at J, leaving 8 bases unmatched. CDR3 protein: CASKEGQGVRNTEAFF. The CDR3 coding sequence is TGCGCCAGCAAGGAGGGACAGGGGGTGCGGAACACTGAAGCTTTCTTT.

The genes are TRBV4-2 and TRBJ2-1; no reliable D call. Trimming removed 6 bases from V and 0 bases from J, with 12 bases in between. Germline V gene sequence: CDR1 LGHNA, CDR2 YNFKEQ. This CDR3 region has 15 residues. The CDR3, as DNA: TGTGCCAGCAGGTTAACAGTTACCTCCTACAATGAGCAGTTCTTC. Residues: CASRLTVTSYNEQFF.

The V call is TRBV12-5, the J call TRBJ2-1; 8 positions match TRBD2. This CDR3 is 15 amino acids long. Germline-derived CDR1 and CDR2 are LGHNT and FRNRAP. V lost 6 bases to trimming and J lost 0 bases; unmatched junction nucleotides: 4. The chain's CDR3 is CASGLSGSSYNEQFF. The CDR3 DNA reads TGTGCTAGTGGCTTAAGCGGGAGCTCCTACAATGAGCAGTTCTTC.

The V and J genes are TRBV9 and TRBJ2-7; TRBD1 matches 9 bases. There are 16 residues in the CDR3. V was pared by 2 bases and J by 3 bases, with 9 bases of the junction left unmatched. Germline V lookup: CDR1 SGDLS, CDR2 YYNGEE. CDR3 region: CASSVGQGLTSYEQYF. In nucleotides, the CDR3 is TGTGCCAGCAGCGTGGGACAGGGCCTCACCAGCTACGAGCAGTACTTC.

The chain combines TRBV2 with TRBJ2-4; 8 nucleotides agree with TRBD1. Per the germline V gene, CDR1 is SNHLY and CDR2 is FYNNEI. The CDR3 length is 11 residues. V was pared by 4 bases and J by 15 bases, with 5 bases of the junction left unmatched. CDR3 in amino acids: CASSAGGHVYF. The CDR3 coding sequence is TGTGCCAGCAGTGCAGGGGGCCATGTGTACTTC.